Listed below are T cell receptor beta chains from one sample, sequenced in a study of blood T cells in healthy people across ages. TCRdb passed the 5' RACE reads through MiXCR, listing each CDR3 protein once. This repertoire shows hundreds of thousands of distinct CDR3 sequences, 62% found once; its top ten account for roughly 25%. The sequencing input was blood. These receptor sequences come from a man aged 25 to 45 in good health. Both conserved end residues are part of each CDR3. The order of the fields is CDR3 length, J gene, clone size, V gene, D gene, CDR3 DNA, CDR3 protein. A D gene is named only where the DNA matches it firmly. The size field is filled for only some rows; it gives once, few, many or a size class.

len: 15
j_gene: TRBJ2-7
abundance: NA
v_gene: TRBV4-3
d_gene: NA
CDR3nt: TGCGCCAGCAAGGACAGCCTATTAAGCTCCTACGAGCAGTACTTC
CDR3aa: CASKDSLLSSYEQYF

len: 13
j_gene: TRBJ2-3
abundance: few
v_gene: TRBV6-5
d_gene: NA
CDR3nt: TGTGCCAGCAGCCGCACTCGGCTAGATACGCAGTATTTT
CDR3aa: CASSRTRLDTQYF

len: 16
j_gene: TRBJ2-2
abundance: few
v_gene: TRBV7-2
d_gene: NA
CDR3nt: TGTGCCAGCAGCTTAGGGTCGGGAGAGAACACCGGGGAGCTGTTTTTT
CDR3aa: CASSLGSGENTGELFF

len: 15
j_gene: TRBJ1-1
abundance: NA
v_gene: TRBV18
d_gene: TRBD1
CDR3nt: TGTGCCAGCTCACCGGGGACAGGGTTGAACACTGAAGCTTTCTTT
CDR3aa: CASSPGTGLNTEAFF

len: 16
j_gene: TRBJ2-1
abundance: few
v_gene: TRBV4-3
d_gene: TRBD1
CDR3nt: TGCGCCAGCAGCCTAGGTAGGACAGGGGACTACAATGAGCAGTTCTTC
CDR3aa: CASSLGRTGDYNEQFF

len: 13
j_gene: TRBJ2-3
abundance: NA
v_gene: TRBV29-1
d_gene: NA
CDR3nt: TGCAGCGTTGATTCTCCTAGCACAGATACGCAGTATTTT
CDR3aa: CSVDSPSTDTQYF

len: 17
j_gene: TRBJ2-1
abundance: NA
v_gene: TRBV21-1
d_gene: NA
CDR3nt: TGTGCCAGCAGCAAAGCCGGGGCACTAGCGGCCTACAATGAGCAGTTCTTC
CDR3aa: CASSKAGALAAYNEQFF

len: 14
j_gene: TRBJ2-1
abundance: NA
v_gene: TRBV9
d_gene: NA
CDR3nt: TGTGCCAGCAGCGTAGAGGGGCGAGTTGATGAGCAGTTCTTC
CDR3aa: CASSVEGRVDEQFF

len: 12
j_gene: TRBJ1-1
abundance: NA
v_gene: TRBV12-3/TRBV12-4
d_gene: NA
CDR3nt: TGTGCCAGCAGTTTTGGGACTCCTGAAGCTTTCTTT
CDR3aa: CASSFGTPEAFF

len: 13
j_gene: TRBJ2-7
abundance: few
v_gene: TRBV29-1
d_gene: NA
CDR3nt: TGCAGCGTTGTGGGGGGGGCTTCCTACGAGCAGTACTTC
CDR3aa: CSVVGGASYEQYF

len: 13
j_gene: TRBJ1-2
abundance: NA
v_gene: TRBV20-1
d_gene: NA
CDR3nt: TGCAGTGCCGACTCTGGTTGGGCGGGAGGCTACACCTTC
CDR3aa: CSADSGWAGGYTF

len: 14
j_gene: TRBJ2-5
abundance: few
v_gene: TRBV29-1
d_gene: NA
CDR3nt: TGCAGCGTTGCCCCCCGGGGGTGGCAAGAGACCCAGTACTTC
CDR3aa: CSVAPRGWQETQYF

len: 15
j_gene: TRBJ1-1
abundance: NA
v_gene: TRBV7-9
d_gene: NA
CDR3nt: TGTGCCAGCAGCGAGGGACATCAAGGCTTGACTGAAGCTTTCTTT
CDR3aa: CASSEGHQGLTEAFF

len: 15
j_gene: TRBJ2-4
abundance: many
v_gene: TRBV19
d_gene: NA
CDR3nt: TGTGCCAGTAGTGTAGAAGTACTAGCCAAAAACATTCAGTACTTC
CDR3aa: CASSVEVLAKNIQYF

len: 12
j_gene: TRBJ2-7
abundance: NA
v_gene: TRBV20-1
d_gene: TRBD2
CDR3nt: TGCAGTCATGGGGGGGATTCGGGCGAGCAGTACTTC
CDR3aa: CSHGGDSGEQYF

len: 12
j_gene: TRBJ1-2
abundance: NA
v_gene: TRBV28
d_gene: NA
CDR3nt: TGTGCCAGCAGTGACGGACCGGATGGCTACACCTTC
CDR3aa: CASSDGPDGYTF

len: 16
j_gene: TRBJ2-1
abundance: NA
v_gene: TRBV6-1
d_gene: TRBD2
CDR3nt: TGTGCCAGCTCCCAGCGGGGGTCACCGAGAGACAATGAGCAGTTCTTC
CDR3aa: CASSQRGSPRDNEQFF

len: 12
j_gene: TRBJ2-7
abundance: NA
v_gene: TRBV6-2/TRBV6-3
d_gene: NA
CDR3nt: TGTGCCAGCAATTCCCAGTACTACGAGCAGTACTTC
CDR3aa: CASNSQYYEQYF

len: 14
j_gene: TRBJ2-1
abundance: NA
v_gene: TRBV2
d_gene: TRBD2
CDR3nt: TGTGCCAGCTCTAGCGGGGAATCCTACAATGAGCAGTTCTTC
CDR3aa: CASSSGESYNEQFF

len: 13
j_gene: TRBJ2-5
abundance: NA
v_gene: TRBV6-2/TRBV6-3
d_gene: NA
CDR3nt: TGTGCCAGCACCGACTTCGTAGGGGAGACCCAGTACTTC
CDR3aa: CASTDFVGETQYF

len: 20
j_gene: TRBJ2-6
abundance: NA
v_gene: TRBV6-2/TRBV6-3
d_gene: NA
CDR3nt: TGTGCCAGCAGTTTCCCATCGACAGGTCGGACGACCCCTGGGGCCAACGTCCTGACTTTC
CDR3aa: CASSFPSTGRTTPGANVLTF

len: 15
j_gene: TRBJ2-5
abundance: NA
v_gene: TRBV7-2
d_gene: TRBD1
CDR3nt: TGTGCCAGCAGCTGGGCCGGGACAGGGTCAGAGACCCAGTACTTC
CDR3aa: CASSWAGTGSETQYF

len: 15
j_gene: TRBJ2-5
abundance: few
v_gene: TRBV9
d_gene: TRBD2
CDR3nt: TGTGCCAGCAGCGTAGCGGCTAGCGGGGGGGAGACCCAGTACTTC
CDR3aa: CASSVAASGGETQYF

len: 14
j_gene: TRBJ2-7
abundance: NA
v_gene: TRBV18
d_gene: TRBD2
CDR3nt: TGTGCCAGCTCACCCCGGACTAGTGTCTACGAGCAGTACTTC
CDR3aa: CASSPRTSVYEQYF

len: 13
j_gene: TRBJ1-2
abundance: NA
v_gene: TRBV6-2/TRBV6-3
d_gene: NA
CDR3nt: TGTGCCAGCAAAGCTTTCGCCGTCCATGGCTACACCTTC
CDR3aa: CASKAFAVHGYTF